This entry describes one T cell receptor (beta chain). Its target is not known. V gave up 7 bases and J gave up 5 bases, with 18 bases separating them. This CDR3 has 14 residues. Germline CDR1 MGHDK, CDR2 SYGVNS. TCRdb's table, derived via immunoSEQ multiplex PCR, lists solely in-frame clones and lacks some. The table includes about 38,000 clones, more than 75% detected once. This sample stems from a study of OX40 agonist ivuxolimab in advanced cancers. Across the study: Mean age approximately 59 years, range roughly 20 to 85; nearly 85% male. Overall study findings and caveats: CD8+ T cells (on average) carried more expanded clones than CD4+ T cells. At 0.1 to 3.0 mg/kg and by week 6, clonal expansion occurred in CD4+ and CD8+ blood T cells. It was also the case that some nonresponders had low normalized T-cell clonal expansion.

The sequence came from an adult with an advanced solid tumor such as melanoma, head and neck, liver or kidney cancer. The chain links TRBV25-1 to TRBJ2-7, with a weak D call TRBD1 (5 bases). The starting material was CD4+ or CD8+ T cells sorted from blood, obtained in a trial of the OX40 agonist ivuxolimab. CDR3 sequence reads: CASIATASVNEQYF. The CDR3 coding sequence is TGTGCCAGCATCGCGACAGCCTCAGTGAACGAGCAGTACTTC.